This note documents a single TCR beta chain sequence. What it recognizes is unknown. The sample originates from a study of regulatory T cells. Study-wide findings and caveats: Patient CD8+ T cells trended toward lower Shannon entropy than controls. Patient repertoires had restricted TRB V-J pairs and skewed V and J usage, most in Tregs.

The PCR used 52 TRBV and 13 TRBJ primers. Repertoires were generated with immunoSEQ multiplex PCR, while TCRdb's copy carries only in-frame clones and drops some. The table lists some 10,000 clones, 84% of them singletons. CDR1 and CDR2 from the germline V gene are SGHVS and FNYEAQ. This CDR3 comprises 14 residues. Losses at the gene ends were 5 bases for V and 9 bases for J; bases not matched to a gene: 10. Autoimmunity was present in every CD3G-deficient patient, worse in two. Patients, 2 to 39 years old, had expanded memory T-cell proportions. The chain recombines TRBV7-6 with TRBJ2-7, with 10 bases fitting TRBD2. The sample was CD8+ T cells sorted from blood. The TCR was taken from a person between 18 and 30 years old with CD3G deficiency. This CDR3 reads CASSPGASGGRQYF. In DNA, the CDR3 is TGTGCCAGCAGCCCCGGGGCTAGCGGGGGAAGGCAGTACTTC.